A selection of T cell receptor beta chains follows, all from one sample in a study of OX40 agonist ivuxolimab in advanced cancers. Produced via immunoSEQ multiplex PCR; TCRdb's table is partial and in-frame only. The sample consists of approximately 47,000 clones, around 80% of them appearing once. This sample comprised CD4+ or CD8+ T cells sorted from blood, obtained in a trial of the OX40 agonist ivuxolimab. Every receptor here comes from an adult with an advanced solid tumor such as melanoma, head and neck, liver or kidney cancer. Each CDR3 is given with its conserved first and last residue. A D gene is named only where the DNA matches it firmly. Expanded clones are given a class, and other clones once, few, many or no size at all.

V	D	size	J	CDR3	DNA
TRBV19	.	.	TRBJ2-2	CASRRDRNTGELFF	TGTGCCAGTAGGAGGGACCGGAACACCGGGGAGCTGTTTTTT
TRBV5-1	TRBD2	once	TRBJ2-3	CASSLVAGGREDTQYF	TGCGCCAGCAGCTTGGTGGCTGGCGGGAGGGAAGATACGCAGTATTTT
TRBV2	TRBD2	.	TRBJ2-6	CASSGSSGTTSSGANVLTF	TGTGCCAGCAGTGGTTCTAGCGGGACAACCAGCTCTGGGGCCAACGTCCTGACTTTC
TRBV5-4	TRBD1	.	TRBJ1-3	CASSPGTAGNTIYF	TGTGCCAGCAGCCCCGGGACAGCTGGAAACACCATATATTTT
TRBV5-1	.	.	TRBJ2-5	CASSLDWREETQYF	TGCGCCAGCAGCTTGGATTGGAGGGAAGAGACCCAGTACTTC
TRBV7-7	TRBD2	once	TRBJ2-3	CASSPGLAVTDTQYF	TGTGCCAGCAGCCCTGGACTAGCGGTCACAGATACGCAGTATTTT
TRBV5-4	TRBD1	.	TRBJ2-1	CASSAETGTGANEQFF	TGTGCCAGCAGCGCTGAAACCGGGACAGGGGCTAATGAGCAGTTCTTC
TRBV7-2	.	.	TRBJ2-5	CASSRTAQETQYF	TGTGCCAGCAGCCGGACAGCACAAGAGACCCAGTACTTC
TRBV6-1	TRBD2	.	TRBJ2-1	CASRRGTSGINEQFF	TGTGCCAGCAGGCGTGGGACTAGCGGGATCAATGAGCAGTTCTTC
TRBV7-9	.	.	TRBJ1-3	CASSGRTPGNTIYF	TGTGCCAGCAGCGGCCGGACGCCTGGAAACACCATATATTTT
TRBV6-5	TRBD1	few	TRBJ2-5	CASSRGTVRQETQYF	TGTGCCAGCAGCCGAGGGACAGTGCGCCAAGAGACCCAGTACTTC
TRBV30	.	.	TRBJ1-1	CAWGAGDATEAFF	TGTGCCTGGGGCGCGGGGGACGCAACTGAAGCTTTCTTT
TRBV7-8	.	.	TRBJ2-5	CASSSRVYQETQYF	TGTGCCAGCAGCTCTAGGGTGTACCAAGAGACCCAGTACTTC
TRBV5-1	TRBD1	.	TRBJ2-5	CASSPRTGGQETQYF	TGCGCCAGCAGCCCCAGGACAGGGGGCCAAGAGACCCAGTACTTC
TRBV5-1	.	.	TRBJ1-2	CASSLDRNGYTF	TGCGCCAGCAGCTTGGACAGGAACGGCTACACCTTC
TRBV6-5	.	.	TRBJ1-1	CASSYGDQNTEAFF	TGTGCCAGCAGTTACGGGGACCAGAACACTGAAGCTTTCTTT
TRBV10-3	TRBD1	once	TRBJ1-1	CAIRARQGQAFF	TGTGCCATCAGGGCCAGACAGGGTCAAGCTTTCTTT
TRBV4-1	TRBD2	.	TRBJ2-1	CASSQLAGSPSHEQFF	TGCGCCAGCAGCCAATTAGCGGGATCGCCCTCACATGAGCAGTTCTTC
TRBV19	.	.	TRBJ2-2	CASSIRGGAGELFF	TGTGCCAGTAGTATCCGGGGCGGGGCCGGGGAGCTGTTTTTT
TRBV7-2	TRBD2	.	TRBJ2-2	CASTSAPLAGYTGELFF	TGTGCCAGCACCTCAGCCCCACTAGCGGGGTACACCGGGGAGCTGTTTTTT
TRBV5-8	.	.	TRBJ1-2	CASSAGHYGHTF	TGTGCCAGCAGCGCGGGACATTATGGCCACACCTTC
TRBV19	.	.	TRBJ2-7	CASSRGRYEQYF	TGTGCCAGTAGTCGAGGGAGGTACGAGCAGTACTTC
TRBV7-9	TRBD2	.	TRBJ2-1	CASSFGTSEYNEQFF	TGTGCCAGCAGCTTTGGGACTAGCGAATACAATGAGCAGTTCTTC
TRBV7-7	.	.	TRBJ2-1	CASSSLVGNEQFF	TGTGCCAGCAGCTCCCTCGTGGGGAATGAGCAGTTCTTC
TRBV21-1	.	once	TRBJ1-5	CARKPGQGTSQPQHF	TGTGCCAGAAAGCCGGGACAGGGGACAAGTCAGCCCCAGCATTTT
TRBV4-1	.	.	TRBJ2-1	CASSQAQVDNEQFF	TGCGCCAGCAGCCAGGCCCAGGTCGACAATGAGCAGTTCTTC
TRBV5-8	.	.	TRBJ1-1	CASSPPFKDGYLNTEAFF	TGTGCCAGCAGCCCCCCTTTTAAGGACGGATACCTGAACACTGAAGCTTTCTTT
TRBV15	.	.	TRBJ1-2	CATSRDRGGYGYTF	TGTGCCACCAGCAGAGACAGGGGAGGCTATGGCTACACCTTC
TRBV5-6	TRBD1	once	TRBJ2-2	CASSLGGQGGSTGELFF	TGTGCCAGCAGCTTGGGCGGACAGGGTGGGTCCACCGGGGAGCTGTTTTTT
TRBV6-1	TRBD2	.	TRBJ2-7	CASESSGSYEQYF	TGTGCCAGTGAGTCCAGCGGGAGCTACGAGCAGTACTTC
TRBV6-5	.	once	TRBJ1-1	CASRDSLMNTEAFF	TGTGCCAGCAGAGACAGTCTAATGAACACTGAAGCTTTCTTT